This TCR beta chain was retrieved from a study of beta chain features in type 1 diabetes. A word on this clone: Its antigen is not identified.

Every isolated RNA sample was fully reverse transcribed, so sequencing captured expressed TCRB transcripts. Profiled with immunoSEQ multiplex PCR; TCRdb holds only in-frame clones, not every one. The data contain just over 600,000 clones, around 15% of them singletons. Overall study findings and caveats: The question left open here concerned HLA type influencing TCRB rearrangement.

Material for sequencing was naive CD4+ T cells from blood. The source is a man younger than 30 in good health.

The CDR3 DNA reads TGTGCCAGCAGTGCCGGGATGGGGAGAGAGCAGTTCTTC. It is translated as CASSAGMGREQFF. The chain recombines TRBV6-1 with TRBJ2-1; D might be TRBD2 (5 bases). This CDR3 spans 13 amino acids. Per germline, CDR1 MNHNS and CDR2 SASEGT. V lost 4 bases to trimming and J lost 10 bases, with 14 bases between them.